The clone carrying this T cell receptor beta chain was counted only a few times. What it binds is not known. A universal primer site and UMIs were added as TCR cDNA was made by 5'RACE template switching. TCRdb called the 5' RACE reads again in MiXCR, with one record for every CDR3 protein. The sample carries a few hundred thousand distinct CDR3 sequences, less than 20% recorded once. This specimen belongs to a study of T cells after yellow fever vaccination. J was trimmed by 0 bases and V by 6 bases; bases with no gene match: 10. Germline V gives CDR1 ENHRY, CDR2 SYGVKD. This CDR3 spans 16 amino acids. Study-wide points: Bulk-population clonotypes that are abundant could appear as contaminants in FACS-sorted repertoires. A faster peak, day 5 versus 15, was reached by the weaker secondary response.

This sequence joins TRBV10-3 and TRBJ2-7, with 8 bases that match TRBD1. Sample: PBMCs, taken 15 days after the yellow fever booster vaccination. This TCR was sampled from a man younger than 40 who received the YFV17D yellow fever vaccine. CDR3 sequence: CAIRDTGDRSSYEQYF. CDR3 nucleotides: TGTGCCATCAGAGACACAGGGGACAGGAGCTCCTACGAGCAGTACTTC.